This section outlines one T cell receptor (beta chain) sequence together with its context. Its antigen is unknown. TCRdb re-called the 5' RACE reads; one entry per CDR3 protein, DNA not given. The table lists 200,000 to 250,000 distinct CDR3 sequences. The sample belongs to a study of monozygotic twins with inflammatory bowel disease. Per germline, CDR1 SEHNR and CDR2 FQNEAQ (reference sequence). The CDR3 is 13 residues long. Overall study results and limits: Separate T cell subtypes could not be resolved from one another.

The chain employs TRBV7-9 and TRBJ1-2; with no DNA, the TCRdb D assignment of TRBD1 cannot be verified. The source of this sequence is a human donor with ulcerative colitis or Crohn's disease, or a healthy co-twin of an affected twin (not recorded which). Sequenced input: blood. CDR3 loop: CASSLSPVGGYTF.